Listed below are T cell receptor beta chains from one sample, sequenced in a study of blood T cell repertoires in COVID-19. Method: immunoSEQ multiplex PCR; TCRdb's copy keeps in-frame clones and lacks some. The sample lists around 260,000 clones, around 88% occurring once. The sample taken for sequencing was peripheral blood. The receptors originated from a man aged 25-40 years with active or convalescent COVID-19. The CDR3 runs from the conserved cysteine through the conserved F or W. D genes are given only for firm matches. Size is omitted from some rows. Given values are once, few, many or a class for expanded clones.

clone_size j_call v_call d_call cdr3_nt cdr3_aa
- TRBJ2-6 TRBV6-5 - TGTGCCAGCTGGGGGGGCGCTGGGGCCAACGTCCTGACTTTC CASWGGAGANVLTF
- TRBJ2-1 TRBV29-1 TRBD2 TGCAGCTCAAGGGAGGGCTCCTACAATGAGCAGTTCTTC CSSREGSYNEQFF
- TRBJ2-3 TRBV5-1 TRBD2 TGCGCCAGCAGCTTGGCCTTGGTAGCGGGGGCCCGGGGGACAGATACGCAGTATTTT CASSLALVAGARGTDTQYF
- TRBJ1-6 TRBV27 TRBD1 TGTGCCAGCAGTTTATCGGTAGCGACAGGGTGGAATTCACCCCTCCACTTT CASSLSVATGWNSPLHF
- TRBJ1-5 TRBV18 - TGTGCCAGCTCACCAGCAGGGAATAGCAATCAGCCCCAGCATTTT CASSPAGNSNQPQHF
- TRBJ2-3 TRBV18 TRBD1 TGTGCCAGCTCAGACGGGACAGGGGGCAAAGATACGCAGTATTTT CASSDGTGGKDTQYF
- TRBJ2-5 TRBV5-4 TRBD2 TGTGCCAGCAGCGGGGGGGAGGCGGGGAGCGCGGGGACCCAGTACTTC CASSGGEAGSAGTQYF
- TRBJ2-4 TRBV13 TRBD2 TGTGCCAGCAGCCCTCTAGCGGGGGGGCCGGTCAAAAACATTCAGTACTTC CASSPLAGGPVKNIQYF
once TRBJ2-5 TRBV5-4 - TGTGCCAGCAGCCTACGATCGGAGACCCAGTACTTC CASSLRSETQYF
- TRBJ1-6 TRBV5-4 - TGTGCCAGCAGTTCCGGAGAGTTTTCACCCCTCCACTTT CASSSGEFSPLHF
- TRBJ2-1 TRBV25-1 - TGTGCCAGCAGTCCCCATCGGGGGAATGAGCAGTTCTTC CASSPHRGNEQFF
many TRBJ2-7 TRBV6-5 TRBD1 TGTGCCAGCAGTTACCGGGGACAGGGGGTCTACGAGCAGTACTTC CASSYRGQGVYEQYF
- TRBJ1-2 TRBV18 TRBD1 TGTGCCAGCTCAACGGCCGGGACAGTCTTTGGCTACACCTTC CASSTAGTVFGYTF
- TRBJ1-6 TRBV30 - TGTGCCCTGGGCACAGGGAGCTCCTATAATTCACCCCTCCACTTT CALGTGSSYNSPLHF
few TRBJ2-7 TRBV27 - TGTGCCAGCAGTTTATCTAGCTCTTCCGACGAGCAGTACTTC CASSLSSSSDEQYF
once TRBJ2-1 TRBV7-3 TRBD1 TGTGCCAGCAGCGAGGGGGCCAATGAGCAGTTCTTC CASSEGANEQFF
- TRBJ1-5 TRBV13 TRBD1 TGTGCCAGCAGCTTACAGGGGGCTCAGCCCCAGCATTTT CASSLQGAQPQHF
- TRBJ1-2 TRBV29-1 TRBD1 TGCAGCGTTGAGGGGGACAGGCGGAGTTTCTATGGCTACACCTTC CSVEGDRRSFYGYTF
- TRBJ1-1 TRBV11-1 TRBD1 TGTGCCAGCAGCTTAGCGGACAGGGGGGACACTGAAGCTTTCTTT CASSLADRGDTEAFF
- TRBJ2-1 TRBV10-3 TRBD2 TGTGCCATCAGTGATCCGGGACTAGCGGGGGAGAAGACCTCAGACAATGAGCAGTTCTTC CAISDPGLAGEKTSDNEQFF
- TRBJ1-1 TRBV6-5 TRBD1 TGTGCCAGCAGCCTCACAGGGGGCGTGACTGAAGCTTTCTTT CASSLTGGVTEAFF
- TRBJ2-5 TRBV4-1 TRBD2 TGCGCCAGCAGCCAAACGGGAGCGGGGGCAGAGACCCAGTACTTC CASSQTGAGAETQYF
- TRBJ2-7 TRBV4-1 - TGCGCCAGCAGCCAAGATTTATCGGGGGGCGGATACTACGAGCAGTACTTC CASSQDLSGGGYYEQYF
- TRBJ2-7 TRBV11-2 - TGTGCCAGCAGCCAGACAGGCTTTGGAACCTACGAGCAGTACTTC CASSQTGFGTYEQYF
few TRBJ1-6 TRBV25-1 TRBD1 TGTGCCAGCAGCTGGGACAGGGGGAGGTATTCACCCCTCCACTTT CASSWDRGRYSPLHF
- TRBJ1-1 TRBV7-9 TRBD1 TGTGCCAGCAGCTCCCGACAGGGTGGGAGGTACACTGAAGCTTTCTTT CASSSRQGGRYTEAFF
few TRBJ2-1 TRBV18 TRBD1 TGTGCCAGCTCACCGAACAGGGGTACAGGAGGATACAATGAGCAGTTCTTC CASSPNRGTGGYNEQFF
few TRBJ1-5 TRBV2 TRBD1 TGTGCCAGCAGGAGGGACAGGGATGATCAGCCCCAGCATTTT CASRRDRDDQPQHF
once TRBJ2-2 TRBV9 - TGTGCCAGCAGCACCCAGGACAGCGTCACCGGGGAGCTGTTTTTT CASSTQDSVTGELFF
- TRBJ2-2 TRBV12-5 TRBD1 TGTGCTAGTGGTTTGGGGACAGGTGTCAACACCGGGGAGCTGTTTTTT CASGLGTGVNTGELFF
- TRBJ2-7 TRBV15 TRBD1 TGTGCCACCAGCAGGCAGGGGGCCTACGAGCAGTACTTC CATSRQGAYEQYF
- TRBJ1-1 TRBV12-5 - TGTGCTAGTGCAATGACAGAGAACACTGAAGCTTTCTTT CASAMTENTEAFF
- TRBJ2-7 TRBV18 TRBD1 TGTGCCAGCTCACACGGGACAGACTACGAGCAGTACTTC CASSHGTDYEQYF
- TRBJ2-7 TRBV4-1 - TGCGCCAGCAGTCACCCAGGTGGGTCCTACGAGCAGTACTTC CASSHPGGSYEQYF
- TRBJ2-2 TRBV7-2 TRBD2 TGTGCCAGCACCGGGACTAGCGGGGGGGCCGGGACCGGGGAGCTGTTTTTT CASTGTSGGAGTGELFF
- TRBJ2-3 TRBV5-4 - TGTGCCAGCAGCTTGAGGTCTAGGGAGGATACGCAGTATTTT CASSLRSREDTQYF
- TRBJ2-4 TRBV10-3 TRBD2 TGTGCCATCAGTGAGCCTAGCGGAGCCAAAAACATTCAGTACTTC CAISEPSGAKNIQYF
- TRBJ2-1 TRBV6-5 - TGTGCCAGCAGACCCGGGACACAGTTCTACAGTGAGCAGTTCTTC CASRPGTQFYSEQFF
- TRBJ1-2 TRBV4-3 - TGCGCCAGCAGCCAAGAACGCGGGACTTTACAGTATGGCTACACCTTC CASSQERGTLQYGYTF
few TRBJ2-1 TRBV6-2/TRBV6-3 TRBD2 TGTGCCAGCAGCCCAAGCGGGGGGTCTTACAATGAGCAGTTCTTC CASSPSGGSYNEQFF
once TRBJ2-5 TRBV6-6 - TGTGCCAGCAGTTACAGGGCTGTAGGGGAAGGAGAGACCCAGTACTTC CASSYRAVGEGETQYF
- TRBJ2-7 TRBV5-6 - TGTGCCAGCAGCGACCTTCGGCGGTCGACCTACGAGCAGTACTTC CASSDLRRSTYEQYF
few TRBJ1-2 TRBV5-1 TRBD1 TGCGCCAGCAGCTCCGACAGGGCTCCAAACTATGGCTACACCTTC CASSSDRAPNYGYTF
- TRBJ2-5 TRBV10-3 - TGTGCCATCAGTGGCGGGCCTCAAGAGACCCAGTACTTC CAISGGPQETQYF
- TRBJ2-7 TRBV5-1 TRBD1 TGCGCCAGCAGCAGAGTGGGACAGGGAGACTACGAGCAGTACTTC CASSRVGQGDYEQYF
- TRBJ1-2 TRBV5-4 - TGTGCCAGCAGCACCGACAGTTCCTATGGCTACACCTTC CASSTDSSYGYTF
- TRBJ2-7 TRBV18 - TGTGCCAGCTCGAGAGGGAGTACCTACGAGCAGTACTTC CASSRGSTYEQYF
once TRBJ1-2 TRBV30 - TGTGCCTACGAGGACAGAACAAACTATGGCTACACCTTC CAYEDRTNYGYTF
once TRBJ2-3 TRBV7-2 - TGTGCCAGCAAATGGGGCGGGGGCCGCAGCACAGATACGCAGTATTTT CASKWGGGRSTDTQYF
- TRBJ1-4 TRBV5-4 TRBD1 TGTGCCAGCAGCTTGGCCAGGGGGCGTAATGAAAAACTGTTTTTT CASSLARGRNEKLFF
- TRBJ2-5 TRBV2 - TGTGCCAGCATCCTACTAGTAGAAGAGACCCAGTACTTC CASILLVEETQYF
- TRBJ1-6 TRBV3-1/TRBV3-2 TRBD1 TGTGCCAGCAGCCAAGTATTCGTGGGGACAGGGGGCGTCGATTCACCCCTCCACTTT CASSQVFVGTGGVDSPLHF
few TRBJ1-2 TRBV15 - TGTGCCACCCCCTGGCAGGGCCGAACACGTTACTATGGCTACACCTTC CATPWQGRTRYYGYTF
- TRBJ2-3 TRBV3-1/TRBV3-2 - TGTGCCAGCAGCCTACTGAAAACAGATACGCAGTATTTT CASSLLKTDTQYF
- TRBJ2-3 TRBV3-1/TRBV3-2 TRBD2 TGTGCCAGCTCCCGGACTAGCGGCACGGATACGCAGTATTTT CASSRTSGTDTQYF
once TRBJ2-2 TRBV3-1/TRBV3-2 TRBD2 TGTGCCAGCAGCCAAGCCAGCGGGGGCCGAAGGGGGGAGCTGTTTTTT CASSQASGGRRGELFF
- TRBJ2-5 TRBV11-2 - TGTGCCAGCAGTTACAGATTCCAAGAGACCCAGTACTTC CASSYRFQETQYF